This T cell receptor (beta chain) appears in the sequencing data of a study of T cell repertoires in cytomegalovirus infection. Study overall: Indications came from public TCR beta signatures; they pointed to CMV infection and to a matching HLA type.

This CDR3 spans 14 amino acids. V was clipped by 3 bases and J by 2 bases, with 8 bases between them. The germline V gene encodes CDR1 SGHTA and CDR2 FQGNSA. TCRdb independently ran MiXCR on the reads; one entry per CDR3 protein. The sample holds 250,000 to 350,000 distinct CDR3 sequences, 20% to 30% seen once. This clonotype appeared many times. The material sequenced was PBMCs. This chain links TRBV7-2 with TRBJ2-1, with D possibly TRBD2 on 5 matching bases. This clonotype originated in a human donor in good health (CMV status not recorded). Some clones in this sample may be carry-over from other donors' samples. DNA for the CDR3: TGTGCCAGCAGCTTGACTATACCCTACAATGAGCAGTTCTTC. Protein sequence: CASSLTIPYNEQFF.